Below are 31 T cell receptor beta chains sequenced from a single sample in a study of shared clonotypes between healthy human individuals. Generated by immunoSEQ multiplex PCR, the TCRdb table keeps only in-frame clones and is missing some. The table has around 1 million clones, approximately 80% seen once; the top ten hold roughly 1.5%. Material for sequencing was memory CD4+ T cells sorted from blood. As for subset: CD45RA-negative fraction. The receptors shown here come from a man younger than 35 in good health.

V is TRBV29-1 and J is TRBJ1-1; maybe TRBD1 (5 bases). V was trimmed by 1 base and J by 10 bases, leaving 10 bases between them. The germline V gene encodes CDR1 SQVTM and CDR2 ANQGSEA. CDR3 size: 11 residues. CDR3 DNA: TGCAGCGTTGAAGCGGACATGGGAGCTTTCTTT. Its translation: CSVEADMGAFF.

The chain has TRBV2 and TRBJ2-1; D is undetermined. CDR3 length: 11 residues. Trimming stripped 7 bases from V and 6 bases from J, with 7 bases between. Germline V gives CDR1 SNHLY, CDR2 FYNNEI. Written as DNA, the CDR3 is TGTGCCAGCAATCGGATCAATGAGCAGTTCTTC. This sequence encodes CASNRINEQFF.

The chain employs TRBV28 and TRBJ2-1; D might be TRBD2 (5 bases). This CDR3 comprises 16 residues. Deletions cut 5 bases from V and 0 bases from J, with 14 bases between. Germline CDR1 and CDR2: MDHEN and SYDVKM. The CDR3 DNA is TGTGCCAGCAGTGGCCCCGGGGTAAGCTCCTACAATGAGCAGTTCTTC. This sequence encodes CASSGPGVSSYNEQFF.

This clone was detected only a few times. This chain connects TRBV5-1 to TRBJ2-1, with D possibly TRBD2 on 6 matching bases. This CDR3 region has 16 residues. Trimming removed 4 bases at V and 8 bases at J, with 22 bases between. Germline assignment: CDR1 SGHRS and CDR2 YFSETQ. As DNA, the CDR3 is TGCGCCAGCAGCACGGGAGAGACGGGGCCCTTTGATGAGCAGTTCTTC. Translating it yields CASSTGETGPFDEQFF.

A word on this clone: Other DNA sequences within the sample encode an identical CDR3. The chain combines TRBV2 with TRBJ1-5, with D maybe TRBD1 (6 bases). CDR3 length equals 14 residues. The germline CDR1 and CDR2 sequences are SNHLY and FYNNEI. With 3 bases removed from V and 3 bases from J, the gap between germline ends came to 9 bases. This CDR3 reads CASSEGGANQPQHF. The CDR3 DNA reads as TGTGCCAGCAGTGAGGGGGGGGCCAATCAGCCCCAGCATTTT.

J is TRBJ1-2 and V is TRBV5-6; D gene ambiguous. V lost 4 bases and J lost 3, with 16 bases in between. The CDR3 loop spans 15 amino acids. CDR1 and CDR2 from the germline V gene are SGHDT and YYEEEE. CDR3 amino acids: CASSPAGDTYYGYTF. The CDR3 DNA reads TGTGCCAGCAGCCCAGCCGGAGACACGTACTATGGCTACACCTTC.

The gene calls are TRBV10-3 and TRBJ2-7; D ambiguous. Germline V gene sequence: CDR1 ENHRY, CDR2 SYGVKD. Trimming took off 3 bases at V and 2 bases at J, with 5 bases between the two ends. The CDR3 totals 12 residues. The CDR3 nucleotides are TGTGCCATCAGTGAAGAAACCTACGAGCAGTACTTC. Encoded protein: CAISEETYEQYF.

A few counts support this clone. The chain combines TRBV6-5 with TRBJ1-1; D may be TRBD1 (5 bases). The CDR3 covers 15 residues. Germline lookup yields CDR1 MNHEY and CDR2 SVGAGI. Trimming cost V 2 bases and J 1 base, with 11 bases left between them. CDR3 DNA: TGTGCCAGCAGTTACGGGGGAATGGGGAACACTGAAGCTTTCTTT. Its translation: CASSYGGMGNTEAFF.

Written as DNA, the CDR3 is TGTGCCAGCAGACGTAGCGGGGGGCCCCAAGAGACCCAGTACTTC. Translated: CASRRSGGPQETQYF. The genes are TRBV7-2 and TRBJ2-5; 10 nucleotides line up with TRBD2. The CDR3 spans 15 residues. V lost 6 bases and J lost 1; bases outside the gene matches: 5. Germline V gene sequence: CDR1 SGHTA, CDR2 FQGNSA.

The rearrangement joins TRBV5-1 to TRBJ1-1; 8 bases are a match to TRBD1. With 1 base clipped from V and 0 bases from J, the junction kept 11 bases outside the gene matches. CDR1 and CDR2 from the germline V gene are SGHRS and YFSETQ. The CDR3 loop spans 18 amino acids. CDR3 region: CASSLPGQVRGLNTEAFF. The CDR3 nucleotides read TGCGCCAGCAGCTTGCCGGGACAGGTCCGTGGGCTGAACACTGAAGCTTTCTTT.

Points on this clone: This may be a read error, as it is one base from a much larger clone. The J gene is TRBJ2-5, the V gene TRBV7-9; tentative D call: TRBD2 (5 bases). V lost 4 bases, J lost 2 bases, and 11 bases lay in between. CDR1 and CDR2 (germline): SEHNR, FQNEAQ (reference sequence). The CDR3 sequence is 14 residues long. CDR3 sequence: CASSSTSGQETQYF. The CDR3 bases are TGTGCCAGCAGCTCCACTTCGGGACAAGAGACCCAGTACTTC.

This clone was found a few times. The sample contains more than one DNA sequence encoding this CDR3. The CDR3 DNA reads TGTGCCAGCAGTTACTCTAGGGACCACTATGGCTACACCTTC. Encoded protein: CASSYSRDHYGYTF. This chain joins TRBV6-5 and TRBJ1-2, with D tentatively TRBD1 (5 bases). The V and J ends lost 0 bases and 3 bases respectively, with 8 bases between them. Germline CDR1 is MNHEY and CDR2 is SVGAGI. The CDR3 has 14 residues.

V is TRBV30 and J is TRBJ1-2, with 9 bases lining up with TRBD1. This CDR3 is 13 amino acids long. The V and J ends lost 2 bases and 7 bases, in that order; junction bases with no gene match: 5. The germline V gene has CDR1 GTSNPN and CDR2 SVGIG (reference sequence). CDR3 DNA sequence: TGTGCCTGGAGTTCAGGGGGACAGGGTGGCTACACCTTC. Translating it yields CAWSSGGQGGYTF.

V is TRBV18 and J is TRBJ1-1, with D possibly being TRBD1 (6 bases). Trimming removed 3 bases from V and 6 bases from J, with 17 bases in between. Looked up from germline, CDR1 is KGHSH and CDR2 is LQKENI. This CDR3 is 15 amino acids long. In DNA form, the CDR3 reads TGTGCCAGCTCACCGCTGAGGGGGACGGTGGCTGAAGCTTTCTTT. This sequence encodes CASSPLRGTVAEAFF.

The rearrangement joins TRBV6-6 to TRBJ2-3; D possibly corresponds to TRBD1 (6 bases). The length of the CDR3 is 15 residues. Trimming shortened V by 5 bases and J by 2 bases, and 14 bases separated the two germline ends. Germline CDR1 and CDR2: MNHNY and SVGAGI (reference sequence). The CDR3: CASSKQGSITDTQYF. CDR3 nucleotides: TGTGCCAGCAGTAAACAGGGTAGTATCACAGATACGCAGTATTTT.

V is TRBV12-5 and J is TRBJ2-2; TRBD1 matches at 8 bases. In germline, CDR1 is LGHNT, CDR2 FRNRAP. The length of the CDR3 is 16 residues. V dropped 1 base and J dropped 6; count of bases not matched to a gene: 7. CDR3 nucleotides: TGTGCTAGTGGTTTGGGGACAGGGCGCCCCTCCGGGGAGCTGTTTTTT. This gives the protein CASGLGTGRPSGELFF.

The chain links TRBV11-2 to TRBJ1-4; 11 nucleotides agree with TRBD1. The germline gives CDR1 SGHAT, CDR2 FQNNGV. The CDR3 extends over 14 amino acids. With 5 bases clipped from V and 8 bases from J, the junction kept 4 bases outside the gene matches. The CDR3 sequence is CASSRTGGKEKLFF. The CDR3 DNA reads as TGTGCCAGCAGCCGGACAGGGGGCAAGGAAAAACTGTTTTTT. The whole variable domain, filled in from reference TRBV11-2 and TRBJ1-4, reads EAGVAQSPRYKIIEKRQSVAFWCNPISGHATLYWYQQILGQGPKLLIQFQNNGVVDDSQLPKDRFSAERLKGVDSTLKIQPAKLEDSAVYLCASSRTGGKEKLFFGSGTQLSVL.

This sequence joins TRBV19 and TRBJ2-5; D is uncertain. Germline V lookup: CDR1 LNHDA, CDR2 SQIVND (reference sequence). The length of the CDR3 is 15 residues. The V end was cut by 3 bases, the J end by 2 bases, with 13 bases between. DNA of the CDR3: TGTGCCAGTAGTATGGGATCGGCCTCGCAAGAGACCCAGTACTTC. Encoded protein: CASSMGSASQETQYF.

The V and J genes are TRBV5-4 and TRBJ1-2; the D gene is possibly TRBD1 (6 bases). This CDR3 has 14 residues. Per germline, CDR1 SGHNT and CDR2 YYREEE (reference sequence). Trimming left V 3 bases short and J 4 bases short, with 13 bases between. CDR3 protein: CASSSGVEGYGYTF. The CDR3 bases are TGTGCCAGCAGCTCAGGGGTGGAGGGCTATGGCTACACCTTC.

J is TRBJ1-4 and V is TRBV18; D remains ambiguous. This CDR3 has 13 amino acids. V was pared by 3 bases and J by 8 bases, with 10 bases between. Germline loops: CDR1 KGHSH, CDR2 LQKENI. The CDR3 sequence: CASSPLGWEKLFF. The DNA for the CDR3 is TGTGCCAGCTCACCGCTTGGTTGGGAAAAACTGTTTTTT.

This clone has just one count. The chain couples TRBV25-1 to TRBJ2-5; 13 nucleotides agree with TRBD2. CDR1 and CDR2 from the germline V gene are MGHDK and SYGVNS. This CDR3 region has 15 residues. V shed 5 bases, J shed 4 bases, and the junction held 4 bases outside the gene matches. The CDR3 loop is CASSPRTSGRETQYF. The CDR3 DNA reads as TGTGCCAGCAGTCCTCGGACTAGCGGGAGAGAGACCCAGTACTTC. The full variable domain, its missing parts supplied by reference TRBV25-1 and TRBJ2-5, is EADIYQTPRYLVIGTGKKITLECSQTMGHDKMYWYQQDPGMELHLIHYSYGVNSTEKGDLSSESTVSRIRTEHFPLTLESARPSHTSQYLCASSPRTSGRETQYFGPGTRLLVL.

This chain connects TRBV18 to TRBJ1-4, with 8 bases identical to TRBD1. The V segment lost 3 bases and the J segment 6 bases; nucleotides outside the gene matches: 6. Germline values: CDR1 KGHSH, CDR2 LQKENI. This CDR3 spans 15 amino acids. The CDR3 is CASSPPGQAHEKLFF. The CDR3 coding sequence is TGTGCCAGCTCACCTCCGGGACAGGCTCATGAAAAACTGTTTTTT.

Details on this clone: The same CDR3 can be traced to other DNA sequences in this sample. J is TRBJ1-1 and V is TRBV5-1; D is unresolved. V was shortened by 0 bases and J by 1 base, with 10 bases between the two germline ends. CDR3 length: 15 residues. The V gene's germline CDR1 is SGHRS and CDR2 YFSETQ. This chain's CDR3 is CASSLEGPGNTEAFF. CDR3 in DNA: TGCGCCAGCAGCTTGGAAGGCCCAGGGAACACTGAAGCTTTCTTT.

This chain links TRBV5-1 with TRBJ2-6, with TRBD1 matching 12 bases. In germline, CDR1 is SGHRS, CDR2 YFSETQ. This CDR3 is built from 18 residues. Unmatched junction bases numbered 8, after V lost 4 bases and J lost 3 bases. CDR3 amino acids: CASSPQGQGAVGANVLTF. CDR3 DNA: TGCGCCAGCAGCCCGCAGGGACAGGGGGCTGTTGGGGCCAACGTCCTGACTTTC.

On this clone: Being one base from a much bigger clone, this may be a read error. CDR3 residues: CASSCGQNTEAFF. The CDR3 DNA reads as TGTGCCAGCAGCTGTGGACAGAACACTGAAGCTTTCTTT. The V gene is TRBV21-1, the J gene TRBJ1-1; the table calls TRBD1, which could not be checked here. TRBV21-1 is labeled a pseudogene. The CDR3 extends over 13 amino acids.

This clone occurred many times. The rearrangement joins TRBV27 to TRBJ2-3; tentatively, D is TRBD1 or TRBD2 (5 bases each). The V gene lost 1 base and the J gene lost 3 bases, with 8 bases spanning the gap. Looked up from germline, CDR1 is MNHEY and CDR2 is SMNVEV (reference sequence). The CDR3 totals 14 residues. In DNA form, the CDR3 reads TGTGCCAGCAGTTTATGGGGCGGGACAGATACGCAGTATTTT. It yields the protein CASSLWGGTDTQYF.

This clone has only a few counts. The rearrangement uses TRBV30 and TRBJ1-1; D remains ambiguous. With 2 bases removed from V and 9 bases from J, the gap between germline ends came to 19 bases. The CDR3 contains 14 residues. The germline CDR1 and CDR2 sequences are GTSNPN and SVGIG (reference sequence). The CDR3 DNA reads as TGTGCCTGGAGTATGGAGGGCCCGGGTGCTAAAGCTTTCTTT. Translated: CAWSMEGPGAKAFF.

V usage is TRBV7-8 and J usage is TRBJ1-2, with 7 bases aligning to TRBD1. Germline CDR1 and CDR2: SGHVS and FQNEAQ. CDR3 length: 13 residues. J gave up 8 bases and V 5 bases, and 8 bases lay outside the gene matches. The CDR3 sequence is CASSPLQGVGYTF. The CDR3 nucleotides read TGTGCCAGCAGCCCCCTCCAGGGGGTCGGCTACACCTTC.

The V gene is TRBV7-2, the J gene TRBJ2-7, with 9 positions matching TRBD1. Trimming removed 5 bases from V and 4 bases from J; junction bases left unmatched: 6. The CDR3 has 14 residues. Germline CDR1 is SGHTA and CDR2 is FQGNSA. As DNA, the CDR3 is TGTGCCAGCAGCACCGGGACAGGGCCTTACGAGCAGTACTTC. Amino acids: CASSTGTGPYEQYF.

This clone was detected once. It differs at one base from a far larger clone, so likely a read error. V is TRBV9 and J is TRBJ2-7; 9 positions match TRBD1. The CDR3 length is 13 residues. V lost 4 bases, J lost 3 bases, and 2 bases stayed unmatched. CDR1 and CDR2 (germline): SGDLS, YYNGEE. CDR3 coding DNA: TGTGCCAGCAGCTCGGGACAGGGCTACGAGCAGTACTTC. This translates into CASSSGQGYEQYF.

Comment on this clone: A clone one base away is much larger, so this may be a read error. The same CDR3 can be traced to other DNA sequences in this sample. The chain recombines TRBV29-1 with TRBJ1-1, with D possibly TRBD1 on 5 matching bases. Per germline, CDR1 SQVTM and CDR2 ANQGSEA. V was cut by 4 bases and J by 4 bases, with 10 bases left in between. The CDR3 contains 12 residues. The CDR3 sequence is CSVGRVGTEAFF. CDR3 sequence (DNA): TGCAGCGTTGGCAGGGTGGGCACTGAAGCTTTCTTT. The full variable domain, in which reference TRBV29-1 and TRBJ1-1 provide the parts outside the CDR3, is SAVISQKPSRDICQRGTSLTIQCQVDSQVTMMFWYRQQPGQSLTLIATANQGSEATYESGFVIDKFPISRPNLTFSTLTVSNMSPEDSSIYLCSVGRVGTEAFFGQGTRLTVV.